This T cell receptor beta chain emerged from a study of shared clonotypes between healthy human individuals. Deep-level running was used for the assay. The table came from immunoSEQ multiplex PCR; TCRdb's copy has only in-frame clones and leaves some out. This sample has about 490,000 clones, with around four fifths found just once. Germline lookup yields CDR1 MDHEN and CDR2 SYDVKM. With V trimmed by 3 bases and J by 0 bases, 0 bases remained unmatched. The CDR3 sequence is 15 residues long. V gene TRBV28 combines with J gene TRBJ2-1, with 9 bases identical to TRBD1. The sample was PBMCs. The clonotype was recovered from a woman aged 40 to 49 in good health. Some clones in this sample may be carry-over from other donors' samples. The CDR3 is CASSLTGGSYNEQFF. The CDR3, as DNA: TGTGCCAGCAGTTTGACAGGGGGCTCCTACAATGAGCAGTTCTTC. The complete variable domain, with remaining parts taken from reference TRBV28 and TRBJ2-1, reads DVKVTQSSRYLVKRTGEKVFLECVQDMDHENMFWYRQDPGLGLRLIYFSYDVKMKEKGDIPEGYSVSREKKERFSLILESASTNQTSMYLCASSLTGGSYNEQFFGPGTRLTVL.